The 21 T cell receptor beta chains in this list originate from one sample, sequenced in a study of cytomegalovirus exposure and HLA in healthy donors. The method was immunoSEQ multiplex PCR; TCRdb's version includes in-frame clones alone and lacks a portion of them. There are 100,000 to 150,000 clones in the sample; around nine tenths occur only once, and approximately 2% lies in the top ten. Sequencing used PBMCs. The receptors here all came from a woman aged 18-29 years in good health and CMV-seronegative.

CDR3 protein: CASRNDRATNEKLFF. CDR3 sequence (DNA): TGTGCCAGCCGAAACGACAGAGCAACTAATGAAAAACTGTTTTTT. The rearrangement joins TRBV2 to TRBJ1-4, with D tentatively TRBD1 (5 bases). V was shortened by 8 bases and J by 0 bases, with 13 bases between the two germline ends. This CDR3 has 15 residues. Looked up from germline, CDR1 is SNHLY and CDR2 is FYNNEI.

The chain couples TRBV29-1 to TRBJ1-1; D is perhaps TRBD1 (5 bases). The ends were cut back, 7 bases at V and 0 bases at J, with 9 bases in the middle. Germline V gene data show CDR1 as SQVTM and CDR2 as ANQGSEA. This CDR3 has 12 residues. CDR3 in amino acids: CSAGGMNTEAFF. The CDR3 DNA reads TGCAGCGCCGGGGGGATGAACACTGAAGCTTTCTTT.

The V call is TRBV10-3, the J call TRBJ2-1; 7 bases fit TRBD2. CDR1 is ENHRY and CDR2 is SYGVKD in the germline V gene. Trimming took 2 bases from V and 8 from J; bases not matched to a gene: 12. The CDR3 sequence is 16 residues long. The CDR3 sequence: CAISENGGGPVDEQFF. Here the CDR3 DNA reads TGTGCCATCAGTGAGAATGGGGGAGGGCCCGTCGATGAGCAGTTCTTC.

This clone was observed a single time. J is TRBJ2-3 and V is TRBV28; 15 bases line up with TRBD2. The CDR3 spans 18 residues. Germline V gene data show CDR1 as MDHEN and CDR2 as SYDVKM. The V and J ends lost 6 bases and 0 bases, in that order; junction bases with no gene match: 7. The CDR3 here is CASSPGTSGRSSTDTQYF. CDR3 coding DNA: TGTGCCAGCAGCCCTGGGACTAGCGGGAGGTCTAGCACAGATACGCAGTATTTT.

The chain employs TRBV7-6 and TRBJ2-1; 12 bases fit TRBD2. Germline loops: CDR1 SGHVS, CDR2 FNYEAQ. The CDR3 covers 16 residues. Germline trimming cut 5 bases from V and 4 bases from J; bases unmatched to any gene: 6. CDR3: CASSLLAGGLYNEQFF. As DNA, the CDR3 is TGTGCCAGCAGCCTCCTAGCGGGAGGGCTTTACAATGAGCAGTTCTTC.

The gene calls are TRBV28 and TRBJ1-2; 11 positions match TRBD1. With V trimmed by 6 bases and J by 4 bases, 10 bases remained unmatched. The germline CDR1 and CDR2 sequences are MDHEN and SYDVKM. This CDR3 has 16 amino acids. CDR3 in DNA: TGTGCCAGCAGGCTCCCCCCGGGACAGGGGGTCTATGGCTACACCTTC. The encoded protein is CASRLPPGQGVYGYTF.

The V gene is TRBV28, the J gene TRBJ2-7, with a weak D call TRBD1 (7 bases). The CDR3 has 14 amino acids. Germline CDR1 and CDR2: MDHEN and SYDVKM. V was shortened by 7 bases and J by 4 bases, with 17 bases between the two germline ends. CDR3 bases: TGTGCCAGCACCCCCGCGGGACAGCCATACGAGCAGTACTTC. This gives the protein CASTPAGQPYEQYF.

This chain links TRBV27 with TRBJ1-2; D uncertain. V was clipped by 6 bases and J by 5 bases, with 10 bases between them. Germline CDR1 reads MNHEY; CDR2 reads SMNVEV (reference sequence). The CDR3 has 12 amino acids. The CDR3 DNA sequence: TGTGCCAGCAGAACCGGGTATTATGGCTACACCTTC. Protein: CASRTGYYGYTF.

The rearrangement links TRBV10-1 to TRBJ2-7, with a possible D match to TRBD1 (6 bases). V was clipped by 4 bases and J by 2 bases, with 9 bases between them. The CDR3 has 13 amino acids. Germline CDR1 reads WNHNN; CDR2 reads SYGVQD (reference sequence). The CDR3 region is CASSGDMTYEQYF. CDR3 bases: TGCGCCAGCAGTGGGGACATGACCTACGAGCAGTACTTC.

This clone was counted a few times. The rearrangement links TRBV5-5 to TRBJ1-1; D is ambiguous. The CDR3 runs to 16 residues. V was clipped by 0 bases and J by 0 bases, with 12 bases between them. CDR1 is SGHKS and CDR2 is YYEKEE in the germline V gene (reference sequence). Here the CDR3 reads CASSLVAARMNTEAFF. CDR3 nucleotides: TGTGCCAGCAGCTTGGTGGCGGCGAGGATGAACACTGAAGCTTTCTTT.

CDR3 DNA: TGTGCCAGCAGCTTCCCGACTAGCGGGAGCGAGACCCAGTACTTC. It translates to CASSFPTSGSETQYF. This rearrangement joins TRBV5-6 to TRBJ2-5; 12 bases map to TRBD2. Trimming at V came to 2 bases and at J to 5 bases, leaving 4 bases not matched to a gene. Germline assignment: CDR1 SGHDT and CDR2 YYEEEE. The CDR3 loop spans 15 amino acids.

The chain has TRBV5-1 and TRBJ2-2; 11 nucleotides agree with TRBD2. V shed 3 bases, J shed 3 bases, and the junction held 4 bases outside the gene matches. CDR3 length equals 16 residues. Germline V lookup: CDR1 SGHRS, CDR2 YFSETQ. CDR3 residues: CASSSPGLADTGELFF. CDR3 bases: TGCGCCAGCAGCTCCCCGGGACTAGCGGACACCGGGGAGCTGTTTTTT.

The chain has TRBV4-1 and TRBJ2-3, with 13 positions matching TRBD2. J lost 6 bases, V lost 0 bases, and 6 bases had no gene match. CDR3 length: 17 residues. Germline CDR1 reads MGHRA; CDR2 reads YSYEKL. DNA for the CDR3: TGCGCCAGCAGCCAAGAGGGACTAGCGGGACCGGGGGATACGCAGTATTTT. Its protein product is CASSQEGLAGPGDTQYF.

This chain joins TRBV4-1 and TRBJ2-3; D is ambiguous. The V gene's germline CDR1 is MGHRA and CDR2 YSYEKL. This CDR3 is built from 16 residues. Trimming stripped 4 bases from V and 1 base from J, with 15 bases between. CDR3 loop: CASSPRRSEGTDTQYF. The DNA for the CDR3 is TGCGCCAGCAGCCCCCGACGGAGCGAGGGCACAGATACGCAGTATTTT.

The chain joins TRBV9 to TRBJ2-2; D remains unclear. The CDR3 covers 13 residues. The germline V gene has CDR1 SGDLS and CDR2 YYNGEE. With 0 bases removed from V and 6 bases from J, the gap between germline ends came to 6 bases. The DNA for the CDR3 is TGTGCCAGCAGCGTAGCTACGGCCGGGGAGCTGTTTTTT. It specifies CASSVATAGELFF.

The genes are TRBV27 and TRBJ1-4; possible D gene TRBD1, 6 bases. CDR1 MNHEY and CDR2 SMNVEV come from the germline V gene (reference sequence). V was pared by 6 bases and J by 5 bases, with 13 bases between. This CDR3 has 14 amino acids. CDR3 amino acids: CASSLTGLNEKLFF. CDR3 DNA: TGTGCCAGCAGCTTGACAGGATTAAATGAAAAACTGTTTTTT.

This rearrangement joins TRBV29-1 to TRBJ1-3; D not resolved. The CDR3 sequence is 12 residues long. The ends were cut back, 3 bases at V and 0 bases at J, with 3 bases in the middle. CDR1 is SQVTM and CDR2 is ANQGSEA in the germline V gene. The chain's CDR3 is CSVDSSGNTIYF. The DNA for the CDR3 is TGCAGCGTTGACAGCTCTGGAAACACCATATATTTT.

In DNA, the CDR3 is TGTGCCAGCAGCTTGGGACTAGGTAAAAAGGGCGAGCAGTACTTC. Protein: CASSLGLGKKGEQYF. V is TRBV7-9 and J is TRBJ2-7; 8 bases match TRBD2. Germline loops: CDR1 SEHNR, CDR2 FQNEAQ (reference sequence). The CDR3 is 15 residues long. Trimming took 3 bases from V and 6 from J; bases not matched to a gene: 10.

This rearrangement joins TRBV29-1 to TRBJ2-7, with a weak D call TRBD2 (7 bases). Trimming pared 5 bases from V and 2 bases from J, leaving 16 bases between. Germline values: CDR1 SQVTM, CDR2 ANQGSEA. The CDR3 runs to 14 residues. CDR3 sequence reads: CSVPKGGTTYEQYF. The CDR3, as DNA: TGCAGCGTTCCTAAGGGGGGGACCACCTACGAGCAGTACTTC.

V is TRBV6-5 and J is TRBJ2-1; 8 nucleotides match TRBD1. Per germline, CDR1 MNHEY and CDR2 SVGAGI. The CDR3 consists of 15 residues. J gave up 1 base and V 2 bases, and 1 base lay outside the gene matches. The CDR3 nucleotides read TGTGCCAGCAGTTACCGGGACAGGTCCTACAATGAGCAGTTCTTC. It specifies CASSYRDRSYNEQFF.

V usage is TRBV10-2 and J usage is TRBJ2-7; possibly TRBD1 for D (5 bases). Looked up from germline, CDR1 is WSHSY and CDR2 is SAAADI. Trimming stripped 0 bases from V and 3 bases from J, with 12 bases between. The length of the CDR3 is 15 residues. In DNA, the CDR3 is TGCGCCAGCAGTGAGTCGGGGCTTACCTACTACGAGCAGTACTTC. Its protein is CASSESGLTYYEQYF.